This T cell receptor beta chain emerged from a study of blood T cell repertoires in COVID-19. About the research overall: The origin of the acute and convalescent COVID-19 samples was the United States, Italy and Spain.

Using immunoSEQ multiplex PCR, the repertoire was profiled, and TCRdb retains in-frame clones only, with some absent. The sample lists some 190,000 clones, roughly three quarters occurring once. Researchers sorted participants into cohorts using their self-reported clinical history. The CDR3 has 12 amino acids. V was shortened by 7 bases and J by 1 base, with 7 bases between the two germline ends. CDR1 is LGHDT and CDR2 is YNNKEL in the germline V gene (reference sequence). J is TRBJ1-2 and V is TRBV3-1 (or the pseudogene TRBV3-2); D is unclear. The receptor's source is a woman aged 45 to 65 with acute COVID-19. What was sequenced was PBMCs or T cells enriched from blood (not recorded which). This CDR3 is CASTLSNYGYTF. CDR3 nucleotide sequence: TGTGCCAGCACCCTAAGTAACTATGGCTACACCTTC.